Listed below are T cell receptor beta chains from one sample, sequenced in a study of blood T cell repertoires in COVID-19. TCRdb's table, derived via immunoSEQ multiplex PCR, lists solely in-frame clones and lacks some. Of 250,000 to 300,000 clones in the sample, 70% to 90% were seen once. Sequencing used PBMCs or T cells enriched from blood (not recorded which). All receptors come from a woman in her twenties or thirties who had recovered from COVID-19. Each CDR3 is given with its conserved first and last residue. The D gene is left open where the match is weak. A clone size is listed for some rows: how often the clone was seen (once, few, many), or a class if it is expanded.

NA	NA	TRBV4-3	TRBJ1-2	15	CASSQDSGGNYGYTF	TGCGCCAGCAGCCAAGATTCCGGGGGAAACTATGGCTACACCTTC
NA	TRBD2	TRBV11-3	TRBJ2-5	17	CASSLGVSGGVQETQYF	TGTGCCAGCAGCTTAGGCGTTAGCGGGGGGGTACAAGAGACCCAGTACTTC
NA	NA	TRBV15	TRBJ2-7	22	CATSPRGQGALASGRSSYEQYF	TGTGCCACCAGCCCGAGGGGACAGGGGGCGTTGGCTAGCGGGAGGAGCTCCTACGAGCAGTACTTC
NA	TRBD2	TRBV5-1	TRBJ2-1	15	CASSVPSGRRGEQFF	TGCGCCAGCAGCGTACCTAGCGGGAGACGGGGTGAGCAGTTCTTC
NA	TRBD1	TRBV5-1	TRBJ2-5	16	CASSFGTGLFQETQYF	TGCGCCAGCAGCTTTGGGACAGGCCTGTTCCAAGAGACCCAGTACTTC
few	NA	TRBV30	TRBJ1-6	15	CAWSVLTGGGSPLHF	TGTGCCTGGAGTGTACTTACAGGTGGAGGGTCACCCCTCCACTTT
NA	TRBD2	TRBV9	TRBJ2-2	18	CASSVVPTSGGHTGELFF	TGTGCCAGCAGCGTAGTGCCCACTAGCGGGGGCCACACCGGGGAGCTGTTTTTT
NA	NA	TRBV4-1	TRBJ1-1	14	CASSQSNGYTEAFF	TGCGCCAGCAGCCAATCCAACGGGTACACTGAAGCTTTCTTT
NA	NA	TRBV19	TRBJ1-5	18	CASSIEDGNLYSNQPQHF	TGTGCCAGTAGTATTGAGGACGGGAACCTTTATAGCAATCAGCCCCAGCATTTT
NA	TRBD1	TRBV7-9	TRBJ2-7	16	CASSSYLGQGAYEQYF	TGTGCCAGCAGCTCTTACCTAGGACAGGGGGCCTACGAGCAGTACTTC
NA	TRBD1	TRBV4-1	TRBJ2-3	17	CASSQETLGQGADTQYF	TGCGCCAGCAGCCAAGAGACCCTAGGACAGGGGGCAGATACGCAGTATTTT
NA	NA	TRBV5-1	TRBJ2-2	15	CASSFRATNTGELFF	TGCGCCAGCAGCTTCAGGGCAACTAACACCGGGGAGCTGTTTTTT
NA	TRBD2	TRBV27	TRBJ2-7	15	CASSLMGLVSYEQYF	TGTGCCAGCAGTTTAATGGGACTAGTGTCCTACGAGCAGTACTTC
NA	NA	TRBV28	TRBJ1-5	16	CASSLVGLGLNQPQHF	TGTGCCAGCAGTTTAGTCGGATTGGGGCTCAATCAGCCCCAGCATTTT
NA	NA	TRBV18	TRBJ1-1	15	CASSPPAGVITEAFF	TGTGCCAGCTCACCACCGGCAGGGGTAATCACTGAAGCTTTCTTT
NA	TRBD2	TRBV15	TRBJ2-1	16	CATSRGASGRANEQFF	TGTGCCACCAGCAGAGGTGCTAGCGGGAGGGCCAATGAGCAGTTCTTC
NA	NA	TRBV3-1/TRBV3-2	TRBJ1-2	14	CASSQASGNYGYTF	TGTGCCAGCAGCCAGGCAAGCGGTAACTATGGCTACACCTTC
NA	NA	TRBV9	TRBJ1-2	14	CASSNHDDSYGYTF	TGTGCCAGCAGCAACCACGACGACAGCTATGGCTACACCTTC
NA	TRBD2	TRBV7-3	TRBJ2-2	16	CASSLMGLDNTGELFF	TGTGCCAGCAGCTTAATGGGACTAGACAACACCGGGGAGCTGTTTTTT
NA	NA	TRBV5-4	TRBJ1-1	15	CASSFQGWEYTEAFF	TGTGCCAGCAGCTTCCAGGGGTGGGAGTATACTGAAGCTTTCTTT
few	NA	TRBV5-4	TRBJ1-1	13	CASSLGQKFEAFF	TGTGCCAGCAGCTTGGGCCAGAAATTTGAAGCTTTCTTT
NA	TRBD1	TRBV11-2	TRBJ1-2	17	CASSPTFGGTGDYGYTF	TGTGCCAGCAGCCCTACTTTTGGGGGGACAGGTGACTATGGCTACACCTTC
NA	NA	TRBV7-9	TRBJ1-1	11	CATSSSLLAFF	TGTGCCACCTCATCGAGCTTATTGGCTTTCTTT
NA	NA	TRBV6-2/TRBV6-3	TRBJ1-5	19	CASSYSLVSVKGVRQPQHF	TGTGCCAGCAGTTACTCTCTAGTGTCAGTCAAGGGGGTAAGACAGCCCCAGCATTTT
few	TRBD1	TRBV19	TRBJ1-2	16	CASSIDGQGLGYGYTF	TGTGCCAGTAGTATAGATGGACAGGGGCTTGGCTATGGCTACACCTTC
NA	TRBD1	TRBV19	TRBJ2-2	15	CASIWDRGDTGELFF	TGTGCCAGTATTTGGGACAGGGGGGACACCGGGGAGCTGTTTTTT
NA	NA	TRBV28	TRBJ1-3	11	CASSFPRGIYF	TGTGCCAGCAGTTTTCCCAGGGGTATATATTTT
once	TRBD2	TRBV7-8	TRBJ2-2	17	CATRIPRAGENTGELFF	TGTGCCACGCGAATCCCGAGAGCGGGGGAGAACACCGGGGAGCTGTTTTTT
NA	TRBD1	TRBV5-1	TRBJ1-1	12	CASSLGGQEAFF	TGCGCCAGCAGCTTGGGGGGACAGGAAGCTTTCTTT
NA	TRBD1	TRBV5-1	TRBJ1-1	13	CASSWDRGTEAFF	TGCGCCAGCAGCTGGGACAGGGGCACTGAAGCTTTCTTT
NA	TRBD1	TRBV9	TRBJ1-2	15	CASSHRTGGDYGYTF	TGTGCCAGCAGCCATCGGACAGGGGGAGACTATGGCTACACCTTC
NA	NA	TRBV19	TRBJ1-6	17	CASSISQPSSYNSPLHF	TGTGCCAGTAGTATCTCACAGCCGAGCTCCTATAATTCACCCCTCCACTTT
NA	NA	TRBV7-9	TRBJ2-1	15	CASNRRRGPGNEQFF	TGTGCCAGCAACCGTCGCAGGGGCCCAGGCAATGAGCAGTTCTTC
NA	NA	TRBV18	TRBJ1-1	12	CASSPASTEAFF	TGTGCCAGCTCACCGGCTAGCACTGAAGCTTTCTTT
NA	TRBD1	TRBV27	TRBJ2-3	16	CASSLRRTGGTDTQYF	TGTGCCAGCAGTTTAAGGAGGACAGGGGGCACAGATACGCAGTATTTT
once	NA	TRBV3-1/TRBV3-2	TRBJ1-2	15	CASSQEEPVGYGYTF	TGTGCCAGCAGCCAAGAAGAGCCCGTCGGGTATGGCTACACCTTC
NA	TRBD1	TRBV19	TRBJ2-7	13	CASIPPGGYEQYF	TGTGCCAGTATTCCGCCAGGGGGTTACGAGCAGTACTTC
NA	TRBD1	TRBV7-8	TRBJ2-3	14	CASNRQGTTDTQYF	TGTGCCAGCAACCGACAGGGGACAACAGATACGCAGTATTTT
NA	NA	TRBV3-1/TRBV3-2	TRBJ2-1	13	CASSQVIAPEQFF	TGTGCCAGCAGCCAAGTCATAGCTCCTGAGCAGTTCTTC
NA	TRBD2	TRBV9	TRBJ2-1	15	CASSKLAGGRYEQFF	TGTGCCAGCAGCAAGCTAGCGGGGGGACGTTATGAGCAGTTCTTC
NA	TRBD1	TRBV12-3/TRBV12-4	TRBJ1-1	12	CASNTGGTEAFF	TGTGCCAGCAATACAGGGGGCACTGAAGCTTTCTTT
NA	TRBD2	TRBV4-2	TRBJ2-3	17	CASSQDAAGGKLDTQYF	TGTGCCAGCAGCCAAGATGCGGCGGGAGGGAAATTAGATACGCAGTATTTT
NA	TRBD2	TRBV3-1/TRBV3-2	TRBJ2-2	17	CASSLRAGVGSAGELFF	TGTGCCAGCAGTCTCAGGGCGGGAGTGGGATCTGCCGGGGAGCTGTTTTTT
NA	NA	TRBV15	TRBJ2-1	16	CATSRAGGGQHNEQFF	TGTGCCACCAGCAGAGCAGGCGGGGGCCAGCACAATGAGCAGTTCTTC
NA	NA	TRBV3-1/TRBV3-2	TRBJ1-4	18	CASSQSIQTGGLGEKLFF	TGTGCCAGCAGCCAAAGCATCCAAACGGGGGGTCTGGGGGAAAAACTGTTTTTT
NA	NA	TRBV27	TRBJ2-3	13	CASSLRRGDTQYF	TGTGCCAGCAGTTTACGGCGCGGAGATACGCAGTATTTT
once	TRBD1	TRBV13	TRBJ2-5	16	CASSLLGTGVQETQYF	TGTGCCAGCAGCTTACTTGGGACAGGGGTCCAAGAGACCCAGTACTTC
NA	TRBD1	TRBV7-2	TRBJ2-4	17	CASSPRTGIIAKNIQYF	TGTGCCAGCAGCCCAAGGACAGGGATAATAGCCAAAAACATTCAGTACTTC
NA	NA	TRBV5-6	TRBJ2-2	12	CASSGATGELFF	TGTGCCAGCAGCGGGGCCACCGGGGAGCTGTTTTTT
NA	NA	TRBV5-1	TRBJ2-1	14	CASSWEGGYNEQFF	TGCGCCAGCAGTTGGGAGGGGGGATACAATGAGCAGTTCTTC
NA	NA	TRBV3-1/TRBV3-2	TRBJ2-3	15	CASSQGRTRTDTQYF	TGTGCCAGCAGCCAAGGGCGGACTCGCACAGATACGCAGTATTTT
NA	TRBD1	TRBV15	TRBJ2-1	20	CATSRKSGTGYLSTYNEQFF	TGTGCCACCAGCAGGAAATCCGGGACAGGGTACCTTTCCACCTACAATGAGCAGTTCTTC
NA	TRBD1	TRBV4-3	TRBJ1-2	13	CASSQQGDYGYTF	TGCGCCAGCAGCCAACAGGGGGACTATGGCTACACCTTC
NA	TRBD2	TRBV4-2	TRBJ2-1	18	CASSQVASGRAMNNEQFF	TGTGCCAGCAGCCAAGTGGCTAGCGGGAGGGCGATGAACAATGAGCAGTTCTTC
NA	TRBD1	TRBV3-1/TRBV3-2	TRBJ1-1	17	CASSPPGQGLEDTEAFF	TGTGCCAGCAGCCCCCCGGGACAGGGTCTGGAAGACACTGAAGCTTTCTTT
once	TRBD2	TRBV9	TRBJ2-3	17	CASSVESGLALTDTQYF	TGTGCCAGCAGCGTAGAGTCGGGACTAGCCCTCACAGATACGCAGTATTTT
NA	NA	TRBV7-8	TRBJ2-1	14	CASGRGSWNNEQFF	TGTGCCAGCGGGCGTGGGAGTTGGAACAATGAGCAGTTCTTC